This T cell receptor (beta chain) derives from a study of shared clonotypes between healthy human individuals. Study outcomes and limitations: Generally, estimated richness proved larger in naive subsets than it did in memory subsets.

This clone was observed a few times. Its antigen is unknown. Trimming removed 3 bases from V and 7 bases from J; junction bases left unmatched: 3. The CDR3 consists of 14 residues. Looked up from germline, CDR1 is SGDLS and CDR2 is YYNGEE. Running of the assay took place at deep level. Sequenced by immunoSEQ multiplex PCR; TCRdb stores in-frame clones only, minus some. The repertoire holds roughly 2.5 million clones, with approximately 92% as singletons. CD4+ cell separation produced CD45RA+ naive and CD45RA-negative memory subsets. The TCR originated in a young man in good health. The sample taken for sequencing was naive CD4+ T cells sorted from blood. Indicated subset: CD45RA+ positively selected. This chain joins TRBV9 and TRBJ1-6; 8 bases map to TRBD1. CDR3 sequence reads: CASSGGQENSPLHF. The CDR3 DNA follows: TGTGCCAGCAGCGGGGGACAGGAAAATTCACCCCTCCACTTT.